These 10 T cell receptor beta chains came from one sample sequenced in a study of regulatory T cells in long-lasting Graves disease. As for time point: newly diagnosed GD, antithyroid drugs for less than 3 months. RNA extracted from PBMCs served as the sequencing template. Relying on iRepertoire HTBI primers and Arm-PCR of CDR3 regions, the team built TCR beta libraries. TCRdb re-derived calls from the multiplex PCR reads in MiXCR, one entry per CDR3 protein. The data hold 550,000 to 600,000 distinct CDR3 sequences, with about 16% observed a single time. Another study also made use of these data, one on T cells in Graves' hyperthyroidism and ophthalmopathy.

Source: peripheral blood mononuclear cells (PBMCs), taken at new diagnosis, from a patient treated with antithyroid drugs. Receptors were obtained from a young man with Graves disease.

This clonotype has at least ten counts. CDR3 sequence reads: CASSYGREQYF. For the CDR3, the DNA is TGTGCCAGCAGTTACGGTCGCGAGCAGTACTTC. The V and J genes are TRBV6-5 and TRBJ2-7; D is ambiguous. Per germline, CDR1 MNHEY and CDR2 SVGAGI. CDR3 length: 11 residues. The ends were cut back, 2 bases at V and 6 bases at J, with 5 bases in the middle.

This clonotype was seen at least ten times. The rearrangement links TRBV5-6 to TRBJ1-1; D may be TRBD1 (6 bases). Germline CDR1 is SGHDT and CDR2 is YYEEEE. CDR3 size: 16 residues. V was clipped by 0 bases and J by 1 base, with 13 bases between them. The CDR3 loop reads CASSLVPGVGNTEAFF. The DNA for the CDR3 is TGTGCCAGCAGCTTGGTTCCAGGGGTGGGGAACACTGAAGCTTTCTTT.

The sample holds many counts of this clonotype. The CDR3 coding sequence is TGTGCCAGCAGCGGACGGAGCTCCTACAATGAGCAGTTCTTC. Protein product: CASSGRSSYNEQFF. J is TRBJ2-1 and V is TRBV6-1; D remains unclear. V was shortened by 6 bases and J by 0 bases, with 9 bases between the two germline ends. The CDR3 spans 14 residues. Looked up from germline, CDR1 is MNHNS and CDR2 is SASEGT.

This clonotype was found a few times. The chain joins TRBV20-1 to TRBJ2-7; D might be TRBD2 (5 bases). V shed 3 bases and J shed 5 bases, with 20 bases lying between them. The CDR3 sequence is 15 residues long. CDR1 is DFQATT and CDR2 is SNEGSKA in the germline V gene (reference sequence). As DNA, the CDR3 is TGCAGTGCTAGGGGCTCCACTAGGTCTCCGGACGAGCAGTACTTC. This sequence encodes CSARGSTRSPDEQYF.

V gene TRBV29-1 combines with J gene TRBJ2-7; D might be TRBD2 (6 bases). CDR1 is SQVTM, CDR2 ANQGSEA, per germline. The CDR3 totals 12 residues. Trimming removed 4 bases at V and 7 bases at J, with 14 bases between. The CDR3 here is CSVGRDSSEQYF. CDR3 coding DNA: TGCAGCGTTGGGAGGGATAGCTCTGAGCAGTACTTC.

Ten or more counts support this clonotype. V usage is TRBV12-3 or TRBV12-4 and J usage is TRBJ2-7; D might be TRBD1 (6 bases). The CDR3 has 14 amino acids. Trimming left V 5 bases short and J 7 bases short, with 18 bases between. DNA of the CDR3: TGTGCCAGCAGTGGGGGCAGGGTGGGATGGGAGCAGTACTTC. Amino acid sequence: CASSGGRVGWEQYF.

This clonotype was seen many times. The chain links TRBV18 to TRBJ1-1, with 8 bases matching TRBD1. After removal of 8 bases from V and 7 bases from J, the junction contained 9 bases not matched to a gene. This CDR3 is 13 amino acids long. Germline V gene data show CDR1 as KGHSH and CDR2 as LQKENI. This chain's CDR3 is CASLGTGGLEAFF. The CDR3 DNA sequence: TGTGCCAGCCTGGGGACAGGAGGTCTTGAAGCTTTCTTT. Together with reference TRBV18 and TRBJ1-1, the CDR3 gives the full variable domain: NAGVMQNPRHLVRRRGQEARLRCSPMKGHSHVYWYRQLPEEGLKFMVYLQKENIIDESGMPKERFSAEFPKEGPSILRIQQVVRGDSAAYFCASLGTGGLEAFFGQGTRLTVV.

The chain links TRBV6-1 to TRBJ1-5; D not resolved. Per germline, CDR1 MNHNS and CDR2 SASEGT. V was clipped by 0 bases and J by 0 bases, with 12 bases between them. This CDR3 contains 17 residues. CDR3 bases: TGTGCCAGCAGTGAAGCGATCAGGTCTAGTAGCAATCAGCCCCAGCATTTT. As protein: CASSEAIRSSSNQPQHF.

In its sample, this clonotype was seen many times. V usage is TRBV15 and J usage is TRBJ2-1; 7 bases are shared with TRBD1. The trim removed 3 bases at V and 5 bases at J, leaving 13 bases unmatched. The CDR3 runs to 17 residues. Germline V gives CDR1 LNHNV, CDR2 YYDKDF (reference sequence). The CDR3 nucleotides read TGTGCCACCAGCAGGACCGCTTTGGGACAGCCGAACAATGAGCAGTTCTTC. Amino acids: CATSRTALGQPNNEQFF.

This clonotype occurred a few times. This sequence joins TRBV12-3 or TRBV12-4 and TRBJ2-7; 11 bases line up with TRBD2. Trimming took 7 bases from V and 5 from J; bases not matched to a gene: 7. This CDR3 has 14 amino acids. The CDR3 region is CASKLIAGGHEQYF. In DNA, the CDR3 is TGTGCCAGCAAACTAATAGCGGGAGGGCACGAGCAGTACTTC.